Below are 20 T cell receptor beta chains sequenced from a single sample in a study of blood T cell repertoires in COVID-19. The repertoire was sequenced with immunoSEQ multiplex PCR; TCRdb's copy has only in-frame clones and lacks some. This sample has tens of thousands of clones, with about nine tenths found just once. Sequencing was carried out using peripheral blood. The receptors stem from a man older than 75 in a cohort sampled during active COVID-19.

The chain is built from TRBV9 and TRBJ2-4; 9 bases align to TRBD1. Germline V gene sequence: CDR1 SGDLS, CDR2 YYNGEE. The CDR3 has 15 amino acids. V lost 0 bases, J lost 6 bases, and 4 bases stayed unmatched. CDR3 sequence (DNA): TGTGCCAGCAGCGTAGCCGGGACAGGGCCAAACATTCAGTACTTC. Translating it yields CASSVAGTGPNIQYF.

V is TRBV6-2 or TRBV6-3 and J is TRBJ2-7; 14 nucleotides align to TRBD2. The V gene's germline CDR1 is MNHEY and CDR2 SVGEGT. Losses at the gene ends were 6 bases for V and 3 bases for J; bases not matched to a gene: 7. The CDR3 runs 16 residues. CDR3 sequence: CASSRGLAGGGYEQYF. CDR3 nucleotide sequence: TGTGCCAGCAGCCGCGGACTAGCGGGGGGCGGCTACGAGCAGTACTTC.

This clone was seen only once. CDR3 amino acids: CASSGLGTLSNQPQHF. The CDR3 nucleotides read TGTGCCAGCAGTGGTTTGGGGACACTTAGCAATCAGCCCCAGCATTTT. This rearrangement joins TRBV6-1 to TRBJ1-5; D possibly corresponds to TRBD1 (6 bases). V dropped 4 bases and J dropped 0 bases, with 13 bases sitting between them. This CDR3 contains 16 residues. The germline V gene has CDR1 MNHNS and CDR2 SASEGT.

The chain links TRBV24-1 to TRBJ2-1; TRBD2 agrees at 10 bases. Unmatched junction bases numbered 11, after V lost 5 bases and J lost 8 bases. The germline V gene encodes CDR1 KGHDR and CDR2 SFDVKD. The CDR3 contains 16 residues. CDR3 amino acids: CATSGVGSGGVYEQFF. The CDR3 coding sequence is TGTGCCACCAGTGGGGTGGGAAGCGGGGGGGTTTATGAGCAGTTCTTC.

The J gene is TRBJ2-2, the V gene TRBV12-3 or TRBV12-4; tentative D call: TRBD2 (5 bases). V dropped 6 bases and J dropped 8 bases, with 13 bases sitting between them. This CDR3 has 13 residues. The CDR3 spells CASRDSLAGELFF. Written as DNA, the CDR3 is TGTGCCAGCAGAGACTCGTTAGCGGGGGAGCTGTTTTTT.

The rearrangement links TRBV18 to TRBJ1-6; the match to TRBD1 covers 12 bases. V trimming: 3 bases; J trimming: 10 bases; junction bases outside the gene matches: 4. This CDR3 spans 15 amino acids. Looked up from germline, CDR1 is KGHSH and CDR2 is LQKENI. Written as DNA, the CDR3 is TGTGCCAGCTCACCCGGGACAGGGGGCGAGTCACCCCTCCACTTT. It codes for CASSPGTGGESPLHF. Together with reference TRBV18 and TRBJ1-6, the CDR3 gives the full variable domain: NAGVMQNPRHLVRRRGQEARLRCSPMKGHSHVYWYRQLPEEGLKFMVYLQKENIIDESGMPKERFSAEFPKEGPSILRIQQVVRGDSAAYFCASSPGTGGESPLHFGNGTRLTVT.

V usage is TRBV4-1 and J usage is TRBJ2-7; 7 bases agree with TRBD1. CDR1 is MGHRA, CDR2 YSYEKL, per germline. After removal of 3 bases from V and 6 bases from J, the junction contained 8 bases not matched to a gene. The CDR3 has 14 amino acids. The CDR3 sequence: CASSHPNRGGEQYF. The CDR3 region has the DNA TGCGCCAGCAGCCACCCGAACAGGGGTGGCGAGCAGTACTTC.

The chain links TRBV2 to TRBJ2-7, with 7 bases lining up with TRBD2. The germline V gene has CDR1 SNHLY and CDR2 FYNNEI. V shed 2 bases, J shed 7 bases, and the junction held 8 bases outside the gene matches. There are 14 residues in the CDR3. DNA for the CDR3: TGTGCCAGCAGTGAACTAGCGGCCCCTATGGAGCAGTACTTC. Translating it yields CASSELAAPMEQYF.

This rearrangement joins TRBV6-6 to TRBJ1-2, with 8 bases matching TRBD1. The J segment lost 7 bases and the V segment lost 5 bases, leaving 18 bases of the junction unmatched. From germline, CDR1 is MNHNY and CDR2 SVGAGI (reference sequence). This CDR3 is 17 amino acids long. The DNA of the CDR3 is TGTGCCAGCAGTCGGGAGGGACAGGAATCACTGTTGGTTGGCTACACCTTC. Its translation: CASSREGQESLLVGYTF.

This clone was recorded a few times. This chain connects TRBV28 to TRBJ2-2; TRBD1 agrees at 7 bases. CDR3 length: 13 residues. Germline V gene data show CDR1 as MDHEN and CDR2 as SYDVKM. V trimming: 8 bases; J trimming: 1 base; junction bases outside the gene matches: 1. The CDR3 sequence: CASRDRNTGELFF. The DNA for the CDR3 is TGTGCCAGCCGGGACAGGAACACCGGGGAGCTGTTTTTT.

The V gene is TRBV6-1, the J gene TRBJ2-4, with D perhaps matching TRBD1 (6 bases). The length of the CDR3 is 16 residues. V was pared by 1 base and J by 3 bases, with 13 bases between. Germline-derived CDR1 and CDR2 are MNHNS and SASEGT. The DNA of the CDR3 is TGTGCCAGCAGTGAAGTACAGGGTGTGGGCAAAAACATTCAGTACTTC. Translation gives CASSEVQGVGKNIQYF.

The chain joins TRBV27 to TRBJ2-2; 7 nucleotides align to TRBD1. Germline V gene data show CDR1 as MNHEY and CDR2 as SMNVEV (reference sequence). The CDR3 consists of 15 residues. Trimming at V came to 6 bases and at J to 7 bases, leaving 11 bases not matched to a gene. The CDR3 nucleotides are TGTGCCAGCAGCTTGAAACCGACAGGGAACGGGGAGCTGTTTTTT. Protein sequence: CASSLKPTGNGELFF.

This chain links TRBV6-5 with TRBJ2-7; possibly TRBD2 for D (6 bases). This CDR3 contains 13 residues. In germline, CDR1 is MNHEY, CDR2 SVGAGI. V lost 6 bases and J 4 bases, leaving 13 bases between the germline ends. DNA for the CDR3: TGTGCCAGCAGCCCCTACCGGGGGTACGAGCAGTACGTC. The encoded protein is CASSPYRGYEQYV.

The V and J genes are TRBV9 and TRBJ2-3; a weak D match, TRBD2 (6 bases). The CDR3 is 17 residues long. Germline V gene sequence: CDR1 SGDLS, CDR2 YYNGEE. The V and J ends lost 4 bases and 4 bases respectively, with 22 bases between them. The CDR3 sequence: CASSPYGWGELADTQYF. The CDR3 DNA reads TGTGCCAGCAGCCCCTACGGGTGGGGGGAGTTGGCAGATACGCAGTATTTT.

The chain carries TRBV5-4 and TRBJ2-3; 10 bases line up with TRBD2. V was pared by 8 bases and J by 4 bases, with 7 bases of the junction left unmatched. Germline V lookup: CDR1 SGHNT, CDR2 YYREEE (reference sequence). CDR3 length: 14 residues. The CDR3 DNA is TGTGCCAGTTCTAGCGGGGGCGAAGCAGATACGCAGTATTTT. Translation gives CASSSGGEADTQYF.

A single count supports this clone. V is TRBV6-2 or TRBV6-3 and J is TRBJ1-6; D ambiguous. Germline V gives CDR1 MNHEY, CDR2 SVGEGT. The V gene lost 2 bases and the J gene lost 0 bases, with 14 bases spanning the gap. The CDR3 extends over 18 amino acids. The CDR3 nucleotides are TGTGCCAGCAGTTACACCCGGGGAGGGAGCTCCTATAATTCACCCCTCCACTTT. Translated: CASSYTRGGSSYNSPLHF.

This clone appeared once. This chain joins TRBV7-9 and TRBJ1-4; 9 bases are a match to TRBD1. CDR1 is SEHNR and CDR2 is FQNEAQ in the germline V gene (reference sequence). This CDR3 contains 15 residues. J lost 2 bases, V lost 3 bases, and 1 base had no gene match. CDR3 DNA: TGTGCCAGCAGCTTGGGACAGGGCACTAATGAAAAACTGTTTTTT. Amino acid sequence: CASSLGQGTNEKLFF.

In this sample, this clone turned up a few times. J is TRBJ1-1 and V is TRBV7-9; D may be TRBD1 (5 bases). Trimming stripped 5 bases from V and 6 bases from J, with 16 bases between. Germline CDR1 SEHNR, CDR2 FQNEAQ (reference sequence). The CDR3 loop spans 14 amino acids. The CDR3 here is CASSPTSVGAEAFF. CDR3 in DNA: TGTGCCAGCAGCCCCACGTCGGTAGGGGCTGAAGCTTTCTTT.

The chain uses TRBV19 and TRBJ2-2; D may be TRBD1 (6 bases). This CDR3 is 15 amino acids long. Trimming pared 7 bases from V and 0 bases from J, leaving 12 bases between. Germline CDR1 and CDR2: LNHDA and SQIVND (reference sequence). The CDR3 DNA reads as TGTGCCAGTAATGGGGGCAACGCGAACACCGGGGAGCTGTTTTTT. This sequence encodes CASNGGNANTGELFF.

The chain combines TRBV19 with TRBJ1-4, with TRBD1 matching 7 bases. The CDR3 is 15 amino acids. Germline CDR1 LNHDA, CDR2 SQIVND (reference sequence). V was pared by 6 bases and J by 4 bases, with 8 bases of the junction left unmatched. This CDR3 is CASRAAGTVNEKLFF. The CDR3 DNA sequence: TGTGCCAGTAGGGCCGCCGGGACAGTTAATGAAAAACTGTTTTTT.